Reported below is one T cell receptor beta chain. The CDR3 has 14 amino acids. V was trimmed by 7 bases and J by 0 bases, leaving 13 bases between them. Germline CDR1 reads SGHRS; CDR2 reads YFSETQ. This record comes from a study of cytomegalovirus exposure and HLA in healthy donors. Primers: 60 Vbeta forward and 13 Jbeta reverse. Profiling relied on immunoSEQ multiplex PCR, and the TCRdb table lists in-frame clones only, not all of them. The sample contains about 120,000 clones, 70% to 80% of which appear only once. The sample consisted of PBMCs. The chain links TRBV5-1 to TRBJ1-1, with a weak D call TRBD1 (6 bases). The clonotype was recovered from a woman aged 40 to 49 in good health and CMV-seropositive. The CDR3 region is CASGRTDMNTEAFF. Here the CDR3 DNA reads TGCGCCAGCGGCCGGACAGACATGAACACTGAAGCTTTCTTT.